Following are 32 T cell receptor beta chains from one sample sequenced in a study of T cells after yellow fever vaccination. TCRdb recomputed calls from the 5' RACE reads with MiXCR, one row per CDR3 protein. The sample includes some 390,000 distinct CDR3 sequences, about 17% of them seen just once. The input for sequencing was PBMCs, taken before the yellow fever booster vaccination. The receptor set was obtained from a man in his late teens or twenties who received the YFV17D yellow fever vaccine.

This chain joins TRBV23-1 and TRBJ1-5; D remains unclear. TRBV23-1 is treated as an ORF (open reading frame) with a function not yet certain. Trimming shortened V by 0 bases and J by 1 base, and 22 bases separated the two germline ends. The CDR3 length is 20 residues. The CDR3 DNA reads TGCGCCAGCAGTCAATCGATTAGGGAGGGAGAACGCCAGAGCAATCAGCCCCAGCATTTT. Amino acids: CASSQSIREGERQSNQPQHF.

This clonotype was found a few times. The chain uses TRBV27 and TRBJ2-3, with TRBD2 identical over 8 bases. The germline V gene has CDR1 MNHEY and CDR2 SMNVEV (reference sequence). J was trimmed by 2 bases and V by 0 bases; bases with no gene match: 7. The CDR3 runs 17 residues. As DNA, the CDR3 is TGTGCCAGCAGTTTATCGGGGCGGGGGGCCGTCACAGATACGCAGTATTTT. This codes for CASSLSGRGAVTDTQYF.

The chain couples TRBV12-3 or TRBV12-4 to TRBJ1-5; D remains unclear. This CDR3 has 15 residues. The V end lost 6 bases, the J end lost 2 bases, and 14 bases lay between the germline ends. The CDR3 loop is CASSEGPAGNQPQHF. For the CDR3, the DNA is TGTGCCAGCAGCGAAGGCCCCGCCGGCAATCAGCCCCAGCATTTT.

A single count supports this clonotype. A much larger clone differs from this one at a single base, so this may be a read error. The rearrangement joins TRBV20-1 to TRBJ2-2, with 8 bases identical to TRBD1. The germline V gene encodes CDR1 DFQATT and CDR2 SNEGSKA (reference sequence). The CDR3 is made up of 12 amino acids. The CDR3 spells CSAGTGTGEVFF. As DNA, the CDR3 is TGCAGTGCTGGGACAGGCACCGGGGAGGTGTTTTTT.

This clonotype was observed a few times. The chain employs TRBV10-3 and TRBJ1-1; D not resolved. The CDR3 runs 14 residues. From germline, CDR1 is ENHRY and CDR2 SYGVKD. Between the trimmed V and J ends, which lost 0 bases and 6 bases, there was a span of 11 bases. The CDR3 nucleotides read TGTGCCATCAGTGAGTCTCGGGGTTCATCTGAAGCTTTCTTT. This translates into CAISESRGSSEAFF.

V gene TRBV5-1 combines with J gene TRBJ2-1; perhaps D is TRBD1 or TRBD2 (7 bases each). Trimming took 2 bases from V and 9 from J, leaving 18 bases between them. This CDR3 spans 15 amino acids. The germline V gene has CDR1 SGHRS and CDR2 YFSETQ. CDR3 DNA: TGCGCCAGCAGCTTAACAGGGGCCAGGGAGGGTGAGCAGTTCTTC. Residues: CASSLTGAREGEQFF.

The chain carries TRBV20-1 and TRBJ1-6, with D uncertain. CDR1 DFQATT and CDR2 SNEGSKA come from the germline V gene (reference sequence). Trimming stripped 1 base from V and 12 bases from J, with 7 bases between. The CDR3 has 11 residues. The chain's CDR3 is CSARGLGPLHF. The CDR3 DNA follows: TGCAGTGCTAGAGGTTTAGGACCCCTCCACTTT.

The rearrangement uses TRBV6-2 or TRBV6-3 and TRBJ2-7, with D possibly being TRBD2 (6 bases). Trimming took 7 bases from V and 2 from J, leaving 18 bases between them. Germline loops: CDR1 MNHEY, CDR2 SVGEGT. CDR3 length: 15 residues. In DNA, the CDR3 is TGTGCCAGCACTAAGTCGGGAGTCCCCACCTACGAGCAGTACTTC. This sequence encodes CASTKSGVPTYEQYF.

The chain is built from TRBV11-2 and TRBJ2-1, with 8 bases aligning to TRBD1. The ends lost 3 bases at V and 7 bases at J; junction bases unmatched: 5. Germline CDR1 SGHAT, CDR2 FQNNGV. CDR3 length: 14 residues. CDR3 in amino acids: CASSLTGAGNEQFF. The CDR3 DNA follows: TGTGCCAGCAGCTTGACAGGGGCGGGAAATGAGCAGTTCTTC.

This clonotype occurred a few times. The chain combines TRBV7-8 with TRBJ1-5, with D uncertain. V was cut by 5 bases and J by 3 bases, with 5 bases left in between. CDR1 and CDR2 (germline): SGHVS, FQNEAQ. This CDR3 has 12 residues. The chain's CDR3 is CASSPTNQPQHF. In nucleotides, the CDR3 is TGTGCCAGCAGCCCCACCAATCAGCCCCAGCATTTT.

The chain uses TRBV5-1 and TRBJ1-1; D remains ambiguous. This CDR3 contains 13 residues. Germline-derived CDR1 and CDR2 are SGHRS and YFSETQ. Deletions cut 2 bases from V and 2 bases from J, with 7 bases between. CDR3 coding DNA: TGCGCCAGCAGCTTCCCCCCTAACACTGAAGCTTTCTTT. Its protein is CASSFPPNTEAFF.

The rearrangement links TRBV25-1 to TRBJ1-5; TRBD1 aligns across 7 bases. Per germline, CDR1 MGHDK and CDR2 SYGVNS. J gave up 9 bases and V 3 bases, and 8 bases lay outside the gene matches. There are 14 residues in the CDR3. CDR3 nucleotides: TGTGCCAGCAGTGATCGACAGGGACGACGGCCCCAGCATTTT. Amino acid sequence: CASSDRQGRRPQHF.

There are a few counts of this clonotype. The chain joins TRBV5-1 to TRBJ2-2, with D possibly being TRBD1 (6 bases). Per the germline V gene, CDR1 is SGHRS and CDR2 is YFSETQ. Trimming removed 0 bases from V and 7 bases from J, with 13 bases in between. There are 15 residues in the CDR3. The CDR3 DNA follows: TGCGCCAGCAGCTTGGGGGGGCCTACCGTCGGGGAGCTGTTTTTT. Residues: CASSLGGPTVGELFF.

The chain combines TRBV7-2 with TRBJ1-2, with a tentative D call TRBD1 (6 bases). The CDR3 extends over 13 amino acids. Germline-derived CDR1 and CDR2 are SGHTA and FQGNSA. The V gene lost 7 bases and the J gene lost 8 bases, with 17 bases spanning the gap. The CDR3 loop reads CASNPQGGEGYTF. CDR3 DNA sequence: TGTGCCAGCAACCCACAGGGAGGTGAGGGCTACACCTTC.

This clonotype showed up many times. The chain couples TRBV5-1 to TRBJ2-7, with TRBD2 matching 9 bases. The germline V gene has CDR1 SGHRS and CDR2 YFSETQ. CDR3 length equals 14 residues. V lost 0 bases to trimming and J lost 5 bases; unmatched junction nucleotides: 3. CDR3 amino acids: CASSLGSGGDEQYV. Here the CDR3 DNA reads TGCGCCAGCAGCTTGGGTAGCGGGGGCGACGAGCAGTACGTC.

The chain uses TRBV11-2 and TRBJ2-2; TRBD1 aligns across 8 bases. V dropped 5 bases and J dropped 7; count of bases not matched to a gene: 9. CDR3 size: 15 residues. In germline, CDR1 is SGHAT, CDR2 FQNNGV. CDR3 sequence reads: CASSPGGVAYGELFF. The DNA of the CDR3 is TGTGCCAGCAGCCCAGGGGGCGTAGCATACGGGGAGCTGTTTTTT.

The CDR3 reads CASSRSGGHTDTQYF. The CDR3 coding sequence is TGTGCCAGCAGCAGGAGCGGGGGCCACACAGATACGCAGTATTTT. This chain connects TRBV7-6 to TRBJ2-3; 8 bases are shared with TRBD2. After removal of 5 bases from V and 2 bases from J, the junction contained 6 bases not matched to a gene. The germline gives CDR1 SGHVS, CDR2 FNYEAQ. CDR3 length: 15 amino acids.

This clonotype came up a few times. The chain recombines TRBV4-1 with TRBJ2-1; the D call may be TRBD1 or TRBD2 (7 bases each). The germline gives CDR1 MGHRA, CDR2 YSYEKL. The CDR3 runs 17 residues. V was clipped by 3 bases and J by 1 base, with 16 bases between them. Here the CDR3 reads CASSHSRQGLSYNEQFF. CDR3 nucleotide sequence: TGCGCCAGCAGCCACTCTCGACAGGGACTATCCTACAATGAGCAGTTCTTC.

This clonotype appeared a few times. V is TRBV20-1 and J is TRBJ1-1; D is perhaps TRBD1 (5 bases). The CDR3 extends over 15 amino acids. From germline, CDR1 is DFQATT and CDR2 SNEGSKA (reference sequence). V shed 3 bases and J shed 0 bases, with 14 bases lying between them. CDR3 region: CSASMWGVMNTEAFF. As DNA, the CDR3 is TGCAGTGCTAGTATGTGGGGGGTCATGAACACTGAAGCTTTCTTT.

This clonotype was detected many times. This chain joins TRBV20-1 and TRBJ1-2, with D unresolved. Trimming took off 5 bases at V and 1 base at J, with 5 bases between the two ends. CDR1 and CDR2 from the germline V gene are DFQATT and SNEGSKA (reference sequence). CDR3 size: 11 residues. The CDR3: CSAPDNYGYTF. The CDR3 nucleotides are TGCAGTGCTCCAGATAACTATGGCTACACCTTC.

In its sample, this clonotype was seen a few times. The CDR3: CASSATAGVRADTQYF. Here the CDR3 DNA reads TGTGCCAGCAGCGCGACAGCGGGGGTAAGAGCAGATACGCAGTATTTT. The genes are TRBV9 and TRBJ2-3; 8 positions agree with TRBD2. CDR3 length equals 16 residues. The V segment lost 3 bases and the J segment 4 bases; nucleotides outside the gene matches: 10. The V gene's germline CDR1 is SGDLS and CDR2 YYNGEE.

This chain connects TRBV7-9 to TRBJ1-2; 9 bases match TRBD1. V shed 6 bases and J 4 bases; nucleotides not matched to a gene: 6. Germline CDR1 SEHNR, CDR2 FQNEAQ (reference sequence). The CDR3 has 14 residues. CDR3 amino acids: CASSPDRGTYGYTF. In DNA form, the CDR3 reads TGTGCCAGCAGTCCCGACAGGGGGACCTATGGCTACACCTTC.

The chain is built from TRBV4-1 and TRBJ2-5; D not certain. The CDR3 is 15 amino acids. CDR1 and CDR2 from the germline V gene are MGHRA and YSYEKL. Trimming stripped 0 bases from V and 1 base from J, with 9 bases between. The CDR3 reads CASSQEGRTQETQYF. DNA for the CDR3: TGCGCCAGCAGCCAAGAGGGCCGGACCCAAGAGACCCAGTACTTC.

This clonotype was detected a few times. The chain has TRBV9 and TRBJ2-7; D possibly corresponds to TRBD2 (6 bases). The germline CDR1 and CDR2 sequences are SGDLS and YYNGEE. CDR3 size: 15 residues. The V gene lost 0 bases and the J gene lost 2 bases, with 12 bases spanning the gap. CDR3 bases: TGTGCCAGCAGCGTAGGAGGACTATATACCTACGAGCAGTACTTC. It specifies CASSVGGLYTYEQYF.

This clonotype was recorded at least ten times. This chain joins TRBV7-3 and TRBJ1-1; TRBD1 matches 7 bases. CDR1 is SGHTA, CDR2 FQGTGA, per germline. V lost 5 bases, J lost 3 bases, and 3 bases stayed unmatched. The length of the CDR3 is 13 residues. The CDR3 coding sequence is TGTGCCAGCAGCATCCAGGGGGACACTGAAGCTTTCTTT. Protein product: CASSIQGDTEAFF.

This sequence joins TRBV10-3 and TRBJ1-2; D is undetermined. Trimming left V 2 bases short and J 3 bases short, with 10 bases between. This CDR3 contains 14 residues. Germline CDR1 reads ENHRY; CDR2 reads SYGVKD. The DNA for the CDR3 is TGTGCCATCAGTGAGCGGCAGGCGGACTATGGCTACACCTTC. This codes for CAISERQADYGYTF.

This chain links TRBV7-2 with TRBJ2-5; a possible D gene is TRBD2 (8 bases). The CDR3 totals 15 residues. CDR1 is SGHTA, CDR2 FQGNSA, per germline. V lost 5 bases and J 1 base, leaving 14 bases between the germline ends. CDR3 in DNA: TGTGCCAGCAGCCCACAGGGGACTAGCCAAGAGACCCAGTACTTC. Protein sequence: CASSPQGTSQETQYF.

The V and J genes are TRBV27 and TRBJ1-6, with D unclear. Germline-derived CDR1 and CDR2 are MNHEY and SMNVEV (reference sequence). There are 19 residues in the CDR3. Trimming took 2 bases from V and 5 from J, leaving 22 bases between them. CDR3 residues: CASSLLTPHSRYDNSPLHF. The DNA of the CDR3 is TGTGCCAGCAGTTTACTGACTCCTCACAGCCGATACGATAATTCACCCCTCCACTTT.

V gene TRBV7-2 combines with J gene TRBJ1-3, with TRBD1 matching over 8 bases. V lost 4 bases, J lost 0 bases, and 5 bases stayed unmatched. CDR3 size: 16 residues. Germline V gene lookup returns CDR1 SGHTA and CDR2 FQGNSA. CDR3 loop: CASSSGQGHSGNTIYF. The CDR3 DNA sequence: TGTGCCAGCAGCTCCGGACAGGGCCACTCTGGAAACACCATATATTTT. Full variable domain (remainder filled in from reference TRBV7-2 and TRBJ1-3): GAGVSQSPSNKVTEKGKDVELRCDPISGHTALYWYRQSLGQGLEFLIYFQGNSAPDKSGLPSDRFSAERTGGSVSTLTIQRTQQEDSAVYLCASSSGQGHSGNTIYFGEGSWLTVV.

J is TRBJ1-1 and V is TRBV5-1; the D gene is possibly TRBD1 (6 bases). V was trimmed by 6 bases and J by 1 base, leaving 10 bases between them. This CDR3 comprises 13 residues. Germline V lookup: CDR1 SGHRS, CDR2 YFSETQ. The CDR3 coding sequence is TGCGCCAGCACCACGGACAGGAACACTGAAGCTTTCTTT. It specifies CASTTDRNTEAFF.

This clonotype has a count of ten or more. The chain employs TRBV2 and TRBJ1-1, with D unclear. Trimming took off 7 bases at V and 1 base at J, with 10 bases between the two ends. The germline V gene has CDR1 SNHLY and CDR2 FYNNEI. The CDR3 is 13 amino acids. The CDR3 spells CASKPAGNTEAFF. The CDR3 nucleotides are TGTGCCAGCAAGCCCGCGGGGAACACTGAAGCTTTCTTT.

The CDR3 DNA follows: TGTGCCAGCAGCCCCGGGAGCCTCAGCTCCTACGAGCAGTACTTC. Protein product: CASSPGSLSSYEQYF. This sequence joins TRBV11-2 and TRBJ2-7; tentative D call: TRBD2 (6 bases). Germline V gives CDR1 SGHAT, CDR2 FQNNGV. CDR3 length: 15 residues. Deletions cut 5 bases from V and 0 bases from J, with 14 bases between. Full variable domain (missing parts from reference TRBV11-2 and TRBJ2-7): EAGVAQSPRYKIIEKRQSVAFWCNPISGHATLYWYQQILGQGPKLLIQFQNNGVVDDSQLPKDRFSAERLKGVDSTLKIQPAKLEDSAVYLCASSPGSLSSYEQYFGPGTRLTVT.